The 5 T cell receptor beta chains listed next were all sequenced from one sample in a study of radiotherapy plus CTLA-4 blockade in lung cancer. Sequenced by immunoSEQ multiplex PCR; TCRdb stores in-frame clones only, minus some. Of fewer than 55,000 clones detected, roughly three quarters appear once; the ten largest clones hold 2.6%. Material: peripheral blood, obtained from a patient treated with radiotherapy plus ipilimumab. Receptor source: a human donor with non-small cell lung cancer whose response to radiotherapy plus ipilimumab could not be evaluated.

CDR3 bases: TGCGCCAGCAGCCAAGAGGAAAATAGCGGGGGGTTAGATACGCAGTATTTT. This codes for CASSQEENSGGLDTQYF. This sequence joins TRBV4-3 and TRBJ2-3; 10 bases match TRBD2. The CDR3 loop spans 17 amino acids. V was pared by 0 bases and J by 5 bases, with 8 bases of the junction left unmatched. Germline V lookup: CDR1 LGHNA, CDR2 YSLEER.

CDR3 sequence (DNA): TGTGCCAGCAGTGTTGCGGGAGGGTTCGGGGAGCTGTTTTTT. As protein: CASSVAGGFGELFF. The chain couples TRBV2 to TRBJ2-2; TRBD2 matches at 9 bases. CDR3 length: 14 amino acids. Germline CDR1 is SNHLY and CDR2 is FYNNEI. Losses at the gene ends were 4 bases for V and 7 bases for J; bases not matched to a gene: 4.

This chain uses TRBV4-2 with TRBJ2-3, with D possibly being TRBD1 (5 bases). Germline V CDR1 and CDR2: LGHNA, YNFKEQ. The CDR3 sequence is 15 residues long. The V end lost 4 bases, the J end lost 5 bases, and 16 bases lay between the germline ends. The CDR3 sequence: CASSPQGPARDTQYF. The CDR3 bases are TGTGCCAGCAGCCCCCAGGGTCCTGCGAGAGATACGCAGTATTTT.

The chain is built from TRBV7-3 and TRBJ1-6; possible D gene TRBD1, 6 bases. Germline CDR1 is SGHTA and CDR2 is FQGTGA. Trimming removed 9 bases from V and 7 bases from J, with 16 bases in between. This CDR3 is 14 amino acids long. The CDR3 bases are TGTGCCAGTTCTATGGACAGCGGAAATTCACCCCTCCACTTT. Its protein is CASSMDSGNSPLHF.

With respect to this clone: The same CDR3 is also encoded by other DNA sequences in this sample. J is TRBJ2-7 and V is TRBV18; D is ambiguous. The germline V and J ends were trimmed by 3 bases and 7 bases, with 10 bases remaining between them. CDR3 length: 12 residues. CDR1 and CDR2 (germline): KGHSH, LQKENI. As DNA, the CDR3 is TGTGCCAGCTCACCTGAGCGAAATGAGCAGTACTTC. Translated, it gives CASSPERNEQYF. Using reference TRBV18 and TRBJ2-7 for the parts outside the CDR3, the full variable domain is NAGVMQNPRHLVRRRGQEARLRCSPMKGHSHVYWYRQLPEEGLKFMVYLQKENIIDESGMPKERFSAEFPKEGPSILRIQQVVRGDSAAYFCASSPERNEQYFGPGTRLTVT.